Shown below are 32 T cell receptor beta chains from a single sample sequenced in a study of blood T cells in healthy people across ages. Through a sample-barcoded 5' primer and a J-beta primer mix, a second PCR was run for roughly 7 to 12 cycles. TCRdb re-called the 5' RACE reads through MiXCR, storing one row per CDR3 protein. The sample lists about 1.4 million distinct CDR3 sequences; around 59% were seen once. Sample: blood. The receptors stem from a young man in good health.

The V and J genes are TRBV27 and TRBJ1-1; D is possibly TRBD1 (5 bases). V was pared by 6 bases and J by 7 bases, with 12 bases between. CDR1 and CDR2 (germline): MNHEY, SMNVEV (reference sequence). The CDR3 has 12 amino acids. The CDR3 nucleotides are TGTGCCAGCAGACCAGGGAGGGGTGAAGCTTTCTTT. Amino acid sequence: CASRPGRGEAFF.

V usage is TRBV3-1 and J usage is TRBJ2-4; D is undetermined. V shed 0 bases and J shed 0 bases, with 9 bases lying between them. The CDR3 contains 16 residues. Germline V gene lookup returns CDR1 LGHDT and CDR2 YNNKEL (reference sequence). The CDR3 DNA follows: TGTGCCAGCAGCCAAGACCCCTTACTAGCCAAAAACATTCAGTACTTC. It translates to CASSQDPLLAKNIQYF. Full variable domain (remainder filled in from reference TRBV3-1 and TRBJ2-4): DTAVSQTPKYLVTQMGNDKSIKCEQNLGHDTMYWYKQDSKKFLKIMFSYNNKELIINETVPNRFSPKSPDKAHLNLHINSLELGDSAVYFCASSQDPLLAKNIQYFGAGTRLSVL.

In this sample, this clonotype turned up a few times. This chain links TRBV18 with TRBJ2-7, with 7 bases aligning to TRBD2. Trimming removed 3 bases from V and 6 bases from J; junction bases left unmatched: 2. CDR3 size: 12 residues. CDR1 KGHSH and CDR2 LQKENI come from the germline V gene. The CDR3 DNA reads as TGTGCCAGCTCACCGGGGGAGGGCGAGCAGTACTTC. Its protein product is CASSPGEGEQYF.

This chain links TRBV28 with TRBJ1-1; 7 bases match TRBD1. V lost 4 bases and J lost 4; bases outside the gene matches: 6. In germline, CDR1 is MDHEN, CDR2 SYDVKM. The CDR3 is 14 residues long. The CDR3 DNA reads as TGTGCCAGCAGTTGGGTACCAGGGGGCACTGAAGCTTTCTTT. Protein product: CASSWVPGGTEAFF.

J is TRBJ2-4 and V is TRBV2; 8 nucleotides agree with TRBD2. The DNA matches TRBJ2-5 better at its end, which makes the J call doubtful. Germline-derived CDR1 and CDR2 are SNHLY and FYNNEI. This CDR3 region has 12 residues. CDR3 DNA: TGTGCCAGCATCGTAGCGGGGGAGACCCAGTACTTC. Its protein is CASIVAGETQYF.

The chain is built from TRBV29-1 and TRBJ2-2; 9 nucleotides match TRBD1. The CDR3 sequence is 13 residues long. V gave up 8 bases and J gave up 1 base; unmatched junction bases: 2. Germline assignment: CDR1 SQVTM and CDR2 ANQGSEA. The CDR3 DNA reads TGCAGCACGGGACAGGGGAACACCGGGGAGCTGTTTTTT. Protein: CSTGQGNTGELFF.

The V gene is TRBV12-3 or TRBV12-4, the J gene TRBJ2-4; D call uncertain. The J call could be wrong; TRBJ2-7 is a better fit for the DNA end. This CDR3 spans 16 amino acids. CDR3 region: CASSPTEAQSFYEQYF. The CDR3 DNA sequence: TGTGCCAGCAGTCCCACCGAAGCTCAATCCTTTTACGAGCAGTACTTC.

CDR3 protein: CASSSRRASTDTQYF. CDR3 bases: TGTGCCAGCAGCAGTCGTCGAGCCTCCACAGATACGCAGTATTTT. The rearrangement joins TRBV2 to TRBJ2-3; no clear D. Germline assignment: CDR1 SNHLY and CDR2 FYNNEI. Trimming stripped 6 bases from V and 2 bases from J, with 15 bases between. The CDR3 covers 15 residues.

This clonotype appeared once. The genes are TRBV2 and TRBJ2-3; 8 bases match TRBD2. The CDR3 runs to 13 residues. The V and J ends lost 8 bases and 5 bases, in that order; junction bases with no gene match: 6. Germline-derived CDR1 and CDR2 are SNHLY and FYNNEI. In nucleotides, the CDR3 is TGTGCCAGCGACGGGAGGGGCGGAGATACGCAGTATTTT. Translated, it gives CASDGRGGDTQYF.

The chain carries TRBV5-1 and TRBJ2-1; weak D call: TRBD1 (6 bases). V lost 4 bases, J lost 7 bases, and 12 bases lay in between. Germline V lookup: CDR1 SGHRS, CDR2 YFSETQ. This CDR3 region has 13 residues. The CDR3 region is CASSPLQGNEQFF. In nucleotides, the CDR3 is TGCGCCAGCAGCCCGTTGCAGGGGAATGAGCAGTTCTTC.

The chain couples TRBV7-2 to TRBJ2-5; 13 bases are a match to TRBD2. The CDR3 length is 17 residues. Germline V gives CDR1 SGHTA, CDR2 FQGNSA. V dropped 5 bases and J dropped 5; count of bases not matched to a gene: 11. DNA for the CDR3: TGTGCCAGCAGCCGCGCCAGACTAGCGGGGGGTGTGGAGACCCAGTACTTC. Translated, it gives CASSRARLAGGVETQYF.

The rearrangement links TRBV29-1 to TRBJ2-3, with 9 bases matching TRBD2. Trimming took 5 bases from V and 11 from J; bases not matched to a gene: 14. This CDR3 contains 14 residues. CDR1 is SQVTM and CDR2 is ANQGSEA in the germline V gene. In nucleotides, the CDR3 is TGCAGCGTTAATAGCGGGAGCACCTACAATGAGCAGTATTTT. Translation: CSVNSGSTYNEQYF.

The CDR3 is CASSLGAGGTQYF. The CDR3 DNA is TGTGCCAGCAGCTTGGGAGCGGGGGGGACCCAGTACTTC. This chain links TRBV7-6 with TRBJ2-5; the match to TRBD2 covers 9 bases. V lost 3 bases and J lost 7; bases outside the gene matches: 3. The germline V gene encodes CDR1 SGHVS and CDR2 FNYEAQ. The CDR3 loop spans 13 amino acids.

This clonotype was found a few times. As DNA, the CDR3 is TGTGCCAGCAGCTTTCACGGGAGAGGCTGGAATGAGCAGTTCTTC. It specifies CASSFHGRGWNEQFF. The chain has TRBV5-6 and TRBJ2-1, with D tentatively TRBD2 (6 bases). Germline CDR1 and CDR2: SGHDT and YYEEEE. CDR3 length: 15 residues. Trimming took off 2 bases at V and 7 bases at J, with 16 bases between the two ends.

The chain combines TRBV6-1 with TRBJ2-3; D ambiguous. Germline CDR1 MNHNS, CDR2 SASEGT. With 2 bases removed from V and 4 bases from J, the gap between germline ends came to 16 bases. This CDR3 is built from 16 residues. In nucleotides, the CDR3 is TGTGCCAGCAGTGAAACACCCGCCTGGCTGGCAGATACGCAGTATTTT. It codes for CASSETPAWLADTQYF.

This clonotype has a handful of counts. This chain connects TRBV5-1 to TRBJ2-1; 10 bases align to TRBD1. This CDR3 contains 17 residues. Germline CDR1 SGHRS, CDR2 YFSETQ. Trimming took 5 bases from V and 4 from J; bases not matched to a gene: 12. CDR3 residues: CASSNPVGTGEYNEQFF. The DNA for the CDR3 is TGCGCCAGCAGTAACCCGGTAGGGACAGGGGAGTACAATGAGCAGTTCTTC.

The V gene is TRBV29-1, the J gene TRBJ1-2; D is unresolved. CDR3 length: 13 residues. The V gene's germline CDR1 is SQVTM and CDR2 ANQGSEA. Trimming took 4 bases from V and 2 from J, leaving 11 bases between them. CDR3 DNA sequence: TGCAGCGTTGCTTCGCGGCTGAACTATGGCTACACCTTC. Its translation: CSVASRLNYGYTF.

The CDR3 nucleotides are TGTGCCAGCAGCTTCCCGACGGGGGGAGGTTTTGGCTACACCTTC. This translates into CASSFPTGGGFGYTF. The chain couples TRBV13 to TRBJ1-2; TRBD1 is a possible D gene (5 bases). This CDR3 has 15 amino acids. Germline CDR1 PRHDT, CDR2 FYEKMQ (reference sequence). V was clipped by 3 bases and J by 7 bases, with 18 bases between them. Full variable domain (remainder filled in from reference TRBV13 and TRBJ1-2): AAGVIQSPRHLIKEKRETATLKCYPIPRHDTVYWYQQGPGQDPQFLISFYEKMQSDKGSIPDRFSAQQFSDYHSELNMSSLELGDSALYFCASSFPTGGGFGYTFGSGTRLTVV.

The chain uses TRBV27 and TRBJ2-7; 13 bases map to TRBD2. The germline V gene encodes CDR1 MNHEY and CDR2 SMNVEV (reference sequence). The V segment lost 5 bases and the J segment 10 bases; nucleotides outside the gene matches: 11. The CDR3 runs to 15 residues. The CDR3 is CASSPRTSGRGAQYF. Written as DNA, the CDR3 is TGTGCCAGCAGTCCTCGGACTAGCGGGAGAGGGGCACAGTACTTC.

This clonotype was counted only a few times. The CDR3 DNA is TGTGCCAGCAGCACTGGACCAGGGAACACTGAAGCTTTCTTT. This codes for CASSTGPGNTEAFF. This chain uses TRBV5-6 with TRBJ1-1; D remains ambiguous. Per the germline V gene, CDR1 is SGHDT and CDR2 is YYEEEE. The V and J ends lost 4 bases and 1 base respectively, with 11 bases between them. The CDR3 length is 14 residues. Full variable domain (remainder filled in from reference TRBV5-6 and TRBJ1-1): DAGVTQSPTHLIKTRGQQVTLRCSPKSGHDTVSWYQQALGQGPQFIFQYYEEEERQRGNFPDRFSGHQFPNYSSELNVNALLLGDSALYLCASSTGPGNTEAFFGQGTRLTVV.

This clonotype came up a few times. The rearrangement joins TRBV4-2 to TRBJ2-7; D is undetermined. Trimming shortened V by 4 bases and J by 3 bases, and 13 bases separated the two germline ends. This CDR3 has 14 amino acids. Germline CDR1 is LGHNA and CDR2 is YNFKEQ. CDR3 region: CASSPTERSYEQYF. In DNA, the CDR3 is TGTGCCAGCAGCCCTACTGAGAGGAGCTACGAGCAGTACTTC.

The rearrangement joins TRBV4-1 to TRBJ2-3; 10 positions agree with TRBD2. CDR1 is MGHRA and CDR2 is YSYEKL in the germline V gene. V lost 1 base and J lost 7; bases outside the gene matches: 8. The CDR3 covers 16 residues. CDR3 protein: CASSQAASGGGYTQYF. DNA for the CDR3: TGCGCCAGCAGCCAAGCTGCTAGCGGGGGCGGGTATACGCAGTATTTT.

The chain employs TRBV20-1 and TRBJ2-3, with 8 nucleotides matching TRBD2. The J segment lost 0 bases and the V segment lost 6 bases, leaving 11 bases of the junction unmatched. Germline lookup yields CDR1 DFQATT and CDR2 SNEGSKA (reference sequence). This CDR3 contains 16 residues. CDR3 DNA: TGCAGTGCCCCCCTAGGTCCTAGCGGGAGCACAGATACGCAGTATTTT. This gives the protein CSAPLGPSGSTDTQYF.

The rearrangement links TRBV14 to TRBJ2-7, with a tentative D call TRBD1 (5 bases). The V gene's germline CDR1 is SGHDN and CDR2 FVKESK. Trimming pared 3 bases from V and 5 bases from J, leaving 11 bases between. This CDR3 spans 13 amino acids. CDR3 sequence (DNA): TGTGCCAGCAGCCATTTCAGGGTCCACGAGCAGTACTTC. Protein product: CASSHFRVHEQYF. Together with reference TRBV14 and TRBJ2-7, the CDR3 gives the full variable domain: EAGVTQFPSHSVIEKGQTVTLRCDPISGHDNLYWYRRVMGKEIKFLLHFVKESKQDESGMPNNRFLAERTGGTYSTLKVQPAELEDSGVYFCASSHFRVHEQYFGPGTRLTVT.

The chain is built from TRBV4-1 and TRBJ2-3; D gene unclear. This CDR3 region has 13 residues. V gave up 3 bases and J gave up 6 bases, with 10 bases separating them. The germline gives CDR1 MGHRA, CDR2 YSYEKL. CDR3 sequence reads: CASSQLPADTQYF. CDR3 DNA sequence: TGCGCCAGCAGCCAGCTCCCTGCGGATACGCAGTATTTT.

This clonotype was observed a handful of times. The V and J genes are TRBV6-1 and TRBJ2-1, with 9 bases aligning to TRBD1. The V and J ends lost 6 bases and 6 bases, in that order; junction bases with no gene match: 9. CDR3 size: 15 residues. Germline assignment: CDR1 MNHNS and CDR2 SASEGT. The CDR3 DNA reads TGTGCCAGCAGCCCTCCGGGACAGGGCAGCAATGAGCAGTTCTTC. This encodes CASSPPGQGSNEQFF.

The rearrangement joins TRBV12-3 or TRBV12-4 to TRBJ2-2, with D possibly called TRBD1 or TRBD2 (5 bases each). With 1 base removed from V and 0 bases from J, the gap between germline ends came to 6 bases. The CDR3 length is 15 residues. The CDR3 DNA reads TGTGCCAGCAGTTTAGGGGGACCGAACACCGGGGAGCTGTTTTTT. This translates into CASSLGGPNTGELFF.

Comments on this clonotype: One base away lies a much larger clone, so this may be a sequencing read error. In DNA, the CDR3 is TGCAGTGCCCTACGGGGACAGGGGGCGCGGGAGCAGTTCTTC. It codes for CSALRGQGAREQFF. The chain has TRBV20-1 and TRBJ2-1; 12 bases line up with TRBD1. The CDR3 is 14 amino acids. Germline assignment: CDR1 DFQATT and CDR2 SNEGSKA (reference sequence). The junction had 10 bases not matched to a gene; V was cut back by 6 bases and J by 10 bases.

V and J are TRBV11-2 and TRBJ2-1; 11 nucleotides align to TRBD2. This CDR3 has 18 residues. V gave up 4 bases and J gave up 6 bases; unmatched junction bases: 14. The V gene's germline CDR1 is SGHAT and CDR2 FQNNGV. The CDR3 spells CASSSNSGGAVFSNEQFF. DNA of the CDR3: TGTGCCAGCAGCTCCAATAGCGGGGGGGCAGTCTTTTCCAATGAGCAGTTCTTC.

J is TRBJ1-2 and V is TRBV6-2 or TRBV6-3; the D gene is possibly TRBD1 (5 bases). The CDR3 covers 15 residues. Germline CDR1 and CDR2: MNHEY and SVGEGT. With 0 bases removed from V and 6 bases from J, the gap between germline ends came to 14 bases. The CDR3 bases are TGTGCCAGCAGTTACTCGGGGCGTCTAAGCGATGGCTACACCTTC. Translating it yields CASSYSGRLSDGYTF.

The chain links TRBV5-1 to TRBJ2-1, with 8 bases fitting TRBD2. The CDR3 consists of 14 residues. CDR1 and CDR2 (germline): SGHRS, YFSETQ. Trimming at V came to 2 bases and at J to 9 bases, leaving 7 bases not matched to a gene. CDR3 in amino acids: CASSFGSGNPEQFF. For the CDR3, the DNA is TGCGCCAGCAGCTTCGGTAGCGGGAATCCTGAGCAGTTCTTC.

This chain uses TRBV4-1 with TRBJ1-1; D gene ambiguous. This CDR3 comprises 16 residues. Trimming shortened V by 0 bases and J by 0 bases, and 11 bases separated the two germline ends. Per germline, CDR1 MGHRA and CDR2 YSYEKL. CDR3: CASSQENSQMNTEAFF. CDR3 coding DNA: TGCGCCAGCAGCCAAGAAAACAGCCAAATGAACACTGAAGCTTTCTTT.